The 27 T cell receptor beta chains given below trace back to one sample, sequenced in a study of T cells in Graves' hyperthyroidism and ophthalmopathy. RNA transcripts served as the template for amplifying TCR beta CDR3 regions. A set of HTBI primers served as the primers for a first-round RT-PCR of the TCR CDR3. TCRdb analysed the multiplex PCR reads with MiXCR anew, one entry per CDR3 protein. The data hold around 690,000 distinct CDR3 sequences, with 15% to 20% observed a single time. What was sequenced was blood. Receptors originate from a man aged 50 to 59 with Graves' hyperthyroidism.

Ten or more counts support this clonotype. The chain links TRBV25-1 to TRBJ2-2; D gene unclear. Trimming stripped 3 bases from V and 4 bases from J, with 9 bases between. Germline V CDR1 and CDR2: MGHDK, SYGVNS. CDR3 length: 14 residues. The CDR3 nucleotides are TGTGCCAGCAGTGATGGGCAGATCACCGGGGAGCTGTTTTTT. Translation: CASSDGQITGELFF.

V and J are TRBV12-3 or TRBV12-4 and TRBJ1-5; D is unresolved. V was pared by 5 bases and J by 3 bases, with 17 bases between. The CDR3 loop spans 16 amino acids. The CDR3 nucleotides read TGTGCCAGCAGTGCCCCTCCCGGTCGCGCCAATCAGCCCCAGCATTTT. Translating it yields CASSAPPGRANQPQHF.

The chain links TRBV5-1 to TRBJ2-2; no reliable D call. Germline loops: CDR1 SGHRS, CDR2 YFSETQ. This CDR3 is 15 amino acids long. V lost 9 bases to trimming and J lost 2 bases, with 17 bases between them. The CDR3 nucleotides are TGCGCCATAACCCAACGGACGGTAAACACCGGGGAGCTGTTTTTT. It specifies CAITQRTVNTGELFF.

This clonotype has more than one count but fewer than ten. The chain uses TRBV5-5 and TRBJ1-4; D unclear. V lost 0 bases, J lost 5 bases, and 11 bases lay in between. Per the germline V gene, CDR1 is SGHKS and CDR2 is YYEKEE (reference sequence). This CDR3 spans 15 amino acids. This CDR3 reads CASSLDDRANEKLFF. CDR3 in DNA: TGTGCCAGCAGCTTGGACGATCGGGCAAATGAAAAACTGTTTTTT.

About this clonotype: One end of the junction fails to match germline, which may point to a read error. The chain combines TRBV20-1 with TRBJ1-1, with unresolved D. From germline, CDR1 is DFQATT and CDR2 SNEGSKA (reference sequence). The CDR3 has 12 residues. The DNA of the CDR3 is TGCAGTGCTACCCTGATAAACACTGAAGGTTTCTTT. This translates into CSATLINTEGFF.

This clonotype was recorded many times. The chain is built from TRBV29-1 and TRBJ1-1; tentatively, D is TRBD1 (5 bases). Looked up from germline, CDR1 is SQVTM and CDR2 is ANQGSEA. This CDR3 is built from 11 residues. V was clipped by 6 bases and J by 8 bases, with 13 bases between them. CDR3 bases: TGCAGCGTCGATCCAGGGAAAGAAGCTTTCTTT. It specifies CSVDPGKEAFF.

This rearrangement joins TRBV20-1 to TRBJ2-4, with 10 nucleotides matching TRBD1. The CDR3 runs 17 residues. V gave up 5 bases and J gave up 1 base; unmatched junction bases: 11. Germline V gene data show CDR1 as DFQATT and CDR2 as SNEGSKA (reference sequence). The CDR3 spells CSACPIRGQGAKNIQYF. DNA for the CDR3: TGCAGTGCTTGCCCCATCCGGGGACAGGGGGCCAAAAACATTCAGTACTTC.

The chain has TRBV19 and TRBJ1-2; D unclear. The CDR3 has 14 amino acids. V lost 2 bases to trimming and J lost 6 bases, with 13 bases between them. CDR1 LNHDA and CDR2 SQIVND come from the germline V gene (reference sequence). In nucleotides, the CDR3 is TGTGCCAGTAGTATAACCCCGACTACTGATGGCTACACCTTC. Its translation: CASSITPTTDGYTF.

This clonotype was seen ten or more times. The V and J genes are TRBV11-2 and TRBJ2-6, with D uncertain. This CDR3 spans 15 amino acids. Germline CDR1 is SGHAT and CDR2 is FQNNGV. Trimming took 1 base from V and 3 from J, leaving 7 bases between them. For the CDR3, the DNA is TGTGCCAGCAGCTTAGCGCGTCATGGGGCCAACGTCCTGACTTTC. Translating gives CASSLARHGANVLTF.

This clonotype was recorded many times. J is TRBJ2-7 and V is TRBV12-3 or TRBV12-4, with 8 bases that match TRBD2. The V gene end was trimmed by 1 base and the J gene end by 2 bases; junction bases not matched to a gene: 4. The CDR3 loop spans 15 amino acids. For the CDR3, the DNA is TGTGCCAGCAGTTTAGGTCTAGCGGGCCCCTACGAGCAGTACTTC. It encodes CASSLGLAGPYEQYF.

This clonotype was picked up a small number of times. The V gene is TRBV4-1, the J gene TRBJ1-5; the D is unclear. With 3 bases removed from V and 3 bases from J, the gap between germline ends came to 12 bases. Germline V gives CDR1 MGHRA, CDR2 YSYEKL. The CDR3 has 15 residues. Written as DNA, the CDR3 is TGCGCCAGCAGCCACCCACAGCCTTACAATCAGCCCCAGCATTTT. This codes for CASSHPQPYNQPQHF.

This clonotype was counted between two and nine times. The V call is TRBV6-1, the J call TRBJ1-4; possible D gene TRBD1, 5 bases. V was pared by 8 bases and J by 0 bases, with 10 bases between. The CDR3 spans 14 residues. Germline assignment: CDR1 MNHNS and CDR2 SASEGT. CDR3: CASQGVATNEKLFF. The CDR3 nucleotides read TGTGCCAGCCAGGGAGTGGCAACTAATGAAAAACTGTTTTTT.

The genes are TRBV5-1 and TRBJ1-3; 7 positions match TRBD1. Germline CDR1 reads SGHRS; CDR2 reads YFSETQ. V lost 4 bases to trimming and J lost 0 bases; unmatched junction nucleotides: 4. This CDR3 is built from 15 residues. In DNA form, the CDR3 reads TGCGCCAGCAGCCAGGACAGGACCTCTGGAAACACCATATATTTT. This gives the protein CASSQDRTSGNTIYF.

This clonotype has ten or more counts. V is TRBV28 and J is TRBJ2-7; no firm D call. The germline CDR1 and CDR2 sequences are MDHEN and SYDVKM. The CDR3 is 15 residues long. V gave up 3 bases and J gave up 6 bases, with 18 bases separating them. The CDR3 here is CASSFLRPSYPEQYF. CDR3 bases: TGTGCCAGCAGTTTTCTGCGGCCCTCCTATCCCGAGCAGTACTTC.

The V gene is TRBV27, the J gene TRBJ1-5; no definite D call. The CDR3 is made up of 14 amino acids. The germline CDR1 and CDR2 sequences are MNHEY and SMNVEV (reference sequence). V dropped 5 bases and J dropped 6 bases, with 14 bases sitting between them. CDR3 DNA sequence: TGTGCCAGCAGTAGTCCGTTGTGGTCTCAGCCCCAGCATTTT. Translation: CASSSPLWSQPQHF.

This clonotype was counted many times. V gene TRBV29-1 combines with J gene TRBJ2-1; 7 positions agree with TRBD1. CDR3 size: 14 residues. Germline CDR1 reads SQVTM; CDR2 reads ANQGSEA. The junction had 6 bases not matched to a gene; V was cut back by 7 bases and J by 0 bases. CDR3 protein: CSGRQGFSYNEQFF. CDR3 in DNA: TGCAGCGGTAGACAGGGCTTCTCCTACAATGAGCAGTTCTTC.

This clonotype was observed at least ten times. This chain joins TRBV27 and TRBJ2-7, with 10 nucleotides matching TRBD1. Germline trimming cut 3 bases from V and 5 bases from J; bases unmatched to any gene: 13. This CDR3 is 17 amino acids long. Per germline, CDR1 MNHEY and CDR2 SMNVEV (reference sequence). CDR3 sequence reads: CASSFFPPGQGRNEQYF. The DNA of the CDR3 is TGTGCCAGCAGTTTTTTCCCTCCGGGACAGGGGAGGAACGAGCAGTACTTC.

This clonotype occurred many times. The chain is built from TRBV28 and TRBJ1-5, with D uncertain. Trimming left V 3 bases short and J 0 bases short, with 9 bases between. Germline assignment: CDR1 MDHEN and CDR2 SYDVKM. This CDR3 has 15 residues. The chain's CDR3 is CASSFRRHSNQPQHF. The CDR3, as DNA: TGTGCCAGCAGTTTTAGGAGGCATAGCAATCAGCCCCAGCATTTT.

V usage is TRBV30 and J usage is TRBJ1-6; perhaps TRBD1 as D (6 bases). Per germline, CDR1 GTSNPN and CDR2 SVGIG (reference sequence). There are 15 residues in the CDR3. V was clipped by 8 bases and J by 0 bases, with 14 bases between them. The CDR3 DNA sequence: TGTGCCGGCCGACAGGATAGCTCCTATAATTCACCCCTCCACTTT. This encodes CAGRQDSSYNSPLHF.

This clonotype was observed at least ten times. V usage is TRBV28 and J usage is TRBJ2-6; D is perhaps TRBD1 (5 bases). V lost 6 bases, J lost 0 bases, and 18 bases lay in between. CDR1 and CDR2 from the germline V gene are MDHEN and SYDVKM. The CDR3 covers 18 residues. CDR3 nucleotide sequence: TGTGCCAGCAGCCCAAGACAGTTATGGAGCTCTGGGGCCAACGTCCTGACTTTC. It yields the protein CASSPRQLWSSGANVLTF.

This clonotype was counted only a few times. This chain links TRBV19 with TRBJ2-3; TRBD2 might be the D (5 bases). Germline V lookup: CDR1 LNHDA, CDR2 SQIVND (reference sequence). This CDR3 region has 15 residues. V gave up 2 bases and J gave up 4 bases, with 13 bases separating them. For the CDR3, the DNA is TGTGCCAGTAGTATACTGGGAGTTCCGGCAGATACGCAGTATTTT. Protein: CASSILGVPADTQYF.

This clonotype was detected ten times or more. In DNA, the CDR3 is TGCAGTGCTAGAGATTGGAGTTACGAGCAGTACTTC. As protein: CSARDWSYEQYF. The chain joins TRBV20-1 to TRBJ2-7, with D unresolved. The CDR3 runs 12 residues. Germline assignment: CDR1 DFQATT and CDR2 SNEGSKA (reference sequence). V was pared by 0 bases and J by 4 bases, with 7 bases between.

This clonotype appeared many times. This rearrangement joins TRBV2 to TRBJ1-1, with 10 bases identical to TRBD1. Germline V gene data show CDR1 as SNHLY and CDR2 as FYNNEI. The CDR3 consists of 15 residues. V shed 6 bases and J 1 base; nucleotides not matched to a gene: 5. The CDR3 is CASSKRTGGNTEAFF. The CDR3 nucleotides are TGTGCCAGCAGCAAAAGGACAGGGGGGAACACTGAAGCTTTCTTT.

J is TRBJ2-7 and V is TRBV13; D is possibly TRBD2 (6 bases). The CDR3 is 14 residues long. Trimming removed 0 bases at V and 7 bases at J, with 13 bases between. Germline lookup yields CDR1 PRHDT and CDR2 FYEKMQ (reference sequence). CDR3 sequence reads: CASSLGTRVGEQYF. In DNA, the CDR3 is TGTGCCAGCAGCTTAGGGACTAGGGTTGGTGAGCAGTACTTC.

V is TRBV30 and J is TRBJ1-4; D is uncertain. V was shortened by 2 bases and J by 3 bases, with 10 bases between the two germline ends. Germline CDR1 reads GTSNPN; CDR2 reads SVGIG (reference sequence). The CDR3 spans 14 residues. The CDR3 DNA reads TGTGCCTGGAGTAAAGGGCTATCTAATGAAAAACTGTTTTTT. Translation gives CAWSKGLSNEKLFF.

This clonotype showed up many times. This chain links TRBV13 with TRBJ2-1; 11 positions agree with TRBD2. This CDR3 contains 15 residues. V shed 4 bases and J 3 bases; nucleotides not matched to a gene: 2. CDR1 is PRHDT and CDR2 is FYEKMQ in the germline V gene (reference sequence). CDR3 amino acids: CASSWTSGRYNEQFF. The CDR3 DNA reads TGTGCCAGCAGCTGGACTAGCGGGCGCTACAATGAGCAGTTCTTC.

This clonotype has more than one count but fewer than ten. The rearrangement joins TRBV3-1 to TRBJ2-5; 7 positions agree with TRBD2. The junction had 5 bases not matched to a gene; V was cut back by 0 bases and J by 4 bases. The CDR3 loop spans 15 amino acids. Germline loops: CDR1 LGHDT, CDR2 YNNKEL (reference sequence). Written as DNA, the CDR3 is TGTGCCAGCAGCCAAGATTGGGCGGGGGTAGAGACCCAGTACTTC. Residues: CASSQDWAGVETQYF.